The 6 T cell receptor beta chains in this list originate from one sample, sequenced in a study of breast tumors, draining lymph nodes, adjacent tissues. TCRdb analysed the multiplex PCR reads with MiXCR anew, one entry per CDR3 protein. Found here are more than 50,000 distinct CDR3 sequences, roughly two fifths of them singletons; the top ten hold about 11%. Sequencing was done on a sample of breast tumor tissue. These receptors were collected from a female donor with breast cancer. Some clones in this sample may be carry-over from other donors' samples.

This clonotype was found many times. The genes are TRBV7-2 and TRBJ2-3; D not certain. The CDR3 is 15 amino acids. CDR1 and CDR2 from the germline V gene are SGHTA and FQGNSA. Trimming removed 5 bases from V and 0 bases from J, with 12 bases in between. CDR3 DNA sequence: TGTGCCAGCAGCCCCGGGCGAGCTAGCACAGATACGCAGTATTTT. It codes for CASSPGRASTDTQYF.

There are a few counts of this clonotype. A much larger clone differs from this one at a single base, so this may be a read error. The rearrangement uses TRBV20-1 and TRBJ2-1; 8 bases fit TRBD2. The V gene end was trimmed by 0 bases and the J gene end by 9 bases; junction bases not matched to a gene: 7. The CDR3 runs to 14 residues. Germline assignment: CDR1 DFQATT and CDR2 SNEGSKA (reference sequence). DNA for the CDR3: TGCAGTGCTAGAGATTACCAGCGGGGGACTGAGCAGTTCTTC. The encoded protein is CSARDYQRGTEQFF.

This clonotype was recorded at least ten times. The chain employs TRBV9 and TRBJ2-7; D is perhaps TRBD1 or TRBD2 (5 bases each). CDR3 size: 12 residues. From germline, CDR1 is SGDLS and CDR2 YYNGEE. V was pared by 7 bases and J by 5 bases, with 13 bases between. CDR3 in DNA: TGTGCCAGCGGCAAGGGGACGGACGAGCAGTACTTC. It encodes CASGKGTDEQYF.

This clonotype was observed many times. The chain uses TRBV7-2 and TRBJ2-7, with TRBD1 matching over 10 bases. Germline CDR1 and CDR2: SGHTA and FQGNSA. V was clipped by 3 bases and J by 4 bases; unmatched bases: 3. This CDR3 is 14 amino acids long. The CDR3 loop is CASSLGQGIYEQYF. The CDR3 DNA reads TGTGCCAGCAGCTTGGGACAGGGGATTTACGAGCAGTACTTC.

CDR3 sequence reads: CASSARTSGNFNEQFF. CDR3 nucleotides: TGTGCCAGCAGCGCACGAACTAGCGGCAACTTCAATGAGCAGTTCTTC. The chain has TRBV9 and TRBJ2-1; 8 nucleotides align to TRBD2. The CDR3 covers 16 residues. After removal of 3 bases from V and 6 bases from J, the junction contained 11 bases not matched to a gene. CDR1 is SGDLS and CDR2 is YYNGEE in the germline V gene.

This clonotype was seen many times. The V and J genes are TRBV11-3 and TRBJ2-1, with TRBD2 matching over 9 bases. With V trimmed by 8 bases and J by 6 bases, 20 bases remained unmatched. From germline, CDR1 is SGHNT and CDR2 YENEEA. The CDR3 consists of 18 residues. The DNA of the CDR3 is TGTGCCAGCGCATTGGAAGGCGGGGGGGCTAGTTCCGCCAATGAGCAGTTCTTC. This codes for CASALEGGGASSANEQFF.